Listed here is a single T cell receptor (beta chain). TCRdb keeps only in-frame clones here, not all; method: immunoSEQ multiplex PCR. The table shows 72,000 or so clones, with nearly 90% occurring only once. The data originate from a study of OX40 agonist ivuxolimab in advanced cancers. V trimming: 5 bases; J trimming: 4 bases; junction bases outside the gene matches: 9. CDR3 length equals 16 residues. Germline values: CDR1 SEHNR, CDR2 FQNEAQ (reference sequence). This chain connects TRBV7-9 to TRBJ1-1; TRBD1 aligns across 11 bases. This clonotype originated in an adult with an advanced solid tumor such as melanoma, head and neck, liver or kidney cancer. The sample here was CD4+ or CD8+ T cells sorted from blood, taken in a trial of the OX40 agonist ivuxolimab. The CDR3 nucleotides read TGTGCCAGCAGCCCGAAGGGACAGGGGGAGGGCACTGAAGCTTTCTTT. As protein: CASSPKGQGEGTEAFF.